The source of this T cell receptor beta chain is a study of blood T cells in healthy people across ages. V was clipped by 3 bases and J by 1 base, with 11 bases between them. The CDR3 has 15 residues. CDR1 is MDHEN, CDR2 SYDVKM, per germline. Through a sample-barcoded 5' primer and a J-beta primer mix, a second PCR was run for roughly 6 to 11 cycles. TCRdb recomputed calls from the 5' RACE reads with MiXCR, one row per CDR3 protein. The data contain about 800,000 distinct CDR3 sequences, 20% to 30% of them seen just once; the ten biggest clones take up approximately 3.7%. The data also belong to a second study, concerning T cells of mothers and their children.

The chain employs TRBV28 and TRBJ2-3; the D call may be TRBD1 or TRBD2 (5 bases each). The TCR originated in a boy younger than 18 in good health. The sequenced material came from blood. CDR3 protein: CASSFRVGGTDTQYF. CDR3 bases: TGTGCCAGCAGTTTCAGGGTGGGAGGCACAGATACGCAGTATTTT. The full variable domain, with the rest looked up from reference TRBV28 and TRBJ2-3, is DVKVTQSSRYLVKRTGEKVFLECVQDMDHENMFWYRQDPGLGLRLIYFSYDVKMKEKGDIPEGYSVSREKKERFSLILESASTNQTSMYLCASSFRVGGTDTQYFGPGTRLTVL.